These T cell receptor beta chains were read from a single sample in a study of sequential checkpoint blockade in melanoma. Sequencing used immunoSEQ multiplex PCR; TCRdb keeps in-frame clones, though not all of them. The data hold some 25,000 clones, with 60% to 85% observed a single time. The specimen comprised CD8+ T cells sorted from blood (inferred from file names), sampled from a patient given nivolumab and ipilimumab in sequence. Every receptor here comes from a human donor with melanoma. The CDR3 runs from the conserved cysteine through the conserved F or W. The D gene is left open where the match is weak. Only some rows state a clone size, as once, few, many or a class for expanded clones.

v_gene: TRBV11-2
abundance: many
d_gene: TRBD1
j_gene: TRBJ2-1
CDR3aa: CASSDRDRGMNEQFF
CDR3nt: TGTGCCAGCAGCGACCGGGACAGGGGCATGAATGAGCAGTTCTTC

v_gene: TRBV4-2
abundance: .
d_gene: TRBD1
j_gene: TRBJ2-5
CDR3aa: CASSQEDTGQGVYGQETQYF
CDR3nt: TGTGCCAGCAGCCAAGAGGATACGGGACAGGGGGTTTACGGGCAAGAGACCCAGTACTTC

v_gene: TRBV27
abundance: .
d_gene: .
j_gene: TRBJ2-3
CDR3aa: CASWTGVHTDTQYF
CDR3nt: TGTGCCAGCTGGACCGGGGTGCATACAGATACGCAGTATTTT

v_gene: TRBV9
abundance: .
d_gene: TRBD2
j_gene: TRBJ2-7
CDR3aa: CASSRASGASYEQYF
CDR3nt: TGTGCCAGCAGCAGGGCTAGCGGTGCGTCCTACGAGCAGTACTTC

v_gene: TRBV5-5
abundance: few
d_gene: TRBD1
j_gene: TRBJ1-2
CDR3aa: CASSSPGQGANYGYTF
CDR3nt: TGTGCCAGCAGTTCTCCGGGACAGGGGGCGAACTATGGCTACACCTTC

v_gene: TRBV4-1
abundance: .
d_gene: TRBD1
j_gene: TRBJ2-4
CDR3aa: CASSQRLDRGYIQYF
CDR3nt: TGCGCCAGCAGCCAAAGGTTGGACAGGGGATACATTCAGTACTTC

v_gene: TRBV27
abundance: .
d_gene: .
j_gene: TRBJ2-1
CDR3aa: CASSLRATGDYEQFF
CDR3nt: TGTGCCAGCAGCCTTCGGGCGACAGGAGATTATGAGCAGTTCTTC

v_gene: TRBV6-5
abundance: .
d_gene: .
j_gene: TRBJ1-2
CDR3aa: CASSYIGRADYTF
CDR3nt: TGTGCCAGCAGTTACATTGGCAGGGCAGACTACACCTTC

v_gene: TRBV27
abundance: once
d_gene: .
j_gene: TRBJ2-7
CDR3aa: CASSLGRGEQYF
CDR3nt: TGTGCCAGCAGTTTGGGCAGGGGCGAGCAGTACTTC

v_gene: TRBV19
abundance: .
d_gene: .
j_gene: TRBJ1-5
CDR3aa: CASGRDINSNQPQHF
CDR3nt: TGTGCCAGTGGGAGGGACATTAATAGCAATCAGCCCCAGCATTTT

v_gene: TRBV4-3
abundance: once
d_gene: .
j_gene: TRBJ2-1
CDR3aa: CASSQDPRLEGNDNEQFF
CDR3nt: TGCGCCAGCAGCCAAGATCCCCGTTTGGAGGGGAACGACAATGAGCAGTTCTTC

v_gene: TRBV27
abundance: few
d_gene: TRBD2
j_gene: TRBJ2-7
CDR3aa: CASSLGGGYEQYF
CDR3nt: TGTGCCAGCAGTTTGGGGGGGGGCTACGAGCAGTACTTC

v_gene: TRBV19
abundance: once
d_gene: .
j_gene: TRBJ1-5
CDR3aa: CASSDMWGRDQPQHF
CDR3nt: TGTGCCAGTAGTGATATGTGGGGGAGGGATCAGCCCCAGCATTTT

v_gene: TRBV28
abundance: .
d_gene: .
j_gene: TRBJ1-2
CDR3aa: CASSFRQGGYYGYTF
CDR3nt: TGTGCCAGCAGTTTCCGGCAGGGAGGGTACTATGGCTACACCTTC

v_gene: TRBV27
abundance: few
d_gene: .
j_gene: TRBJ1-4
CDR3aa: CASSLRGHGVELFF
CDR3nt: TGTGCCAGCAGTTTACGGGGACACGGAGTAGAACTGTTTTTT